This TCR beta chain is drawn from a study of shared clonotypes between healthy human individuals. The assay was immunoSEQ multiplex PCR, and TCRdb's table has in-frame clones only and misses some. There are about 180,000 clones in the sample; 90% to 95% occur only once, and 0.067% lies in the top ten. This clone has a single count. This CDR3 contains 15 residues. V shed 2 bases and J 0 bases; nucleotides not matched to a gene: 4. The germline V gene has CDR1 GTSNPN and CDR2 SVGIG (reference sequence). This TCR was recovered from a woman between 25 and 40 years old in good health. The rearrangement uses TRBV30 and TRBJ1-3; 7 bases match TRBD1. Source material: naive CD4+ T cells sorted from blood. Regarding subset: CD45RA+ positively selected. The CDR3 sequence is CAWSYRGRSGNTIYF. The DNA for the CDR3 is TGTGCCTGGAGTTACAGGGGTCGCTCTGGAAACACCATATATTTT.